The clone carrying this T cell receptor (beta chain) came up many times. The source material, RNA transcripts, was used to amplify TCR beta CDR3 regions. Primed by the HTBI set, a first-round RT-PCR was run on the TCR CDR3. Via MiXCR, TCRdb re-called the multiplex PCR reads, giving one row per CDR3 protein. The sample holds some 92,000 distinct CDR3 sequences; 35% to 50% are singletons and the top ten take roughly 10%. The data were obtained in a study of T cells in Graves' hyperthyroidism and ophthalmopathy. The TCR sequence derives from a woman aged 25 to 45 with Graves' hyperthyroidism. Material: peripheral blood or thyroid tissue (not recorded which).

The CDR3 bases are TGCGCCAGCAGCTTGGTTGGCGGGAGCACAGATACGCAGTATTTT. Translating gives CASSLVGGSTDTQYF. The J gene is TRBJ2-3, the V gene TRBV5-1; TRBD2 might be the D (5 bases). Trimming left V 0 bases short and J 0 bases short, with 8 bases between. Germline values: CDR1 SGHRS, CDR2 YFSETQ. This CDR3 is 15 amino acids long.